The 18 T cell receptor beta chains below all came from one sample that was sequenced in a study of blood T cells in healthy people across ages. A sample-barcoded 5' primer and a J-beta primer mix were used in a second PCR of roughly 7 to 11 cycles. MiXCR was run by TCRdb on the 5' RACE reads, yielding one entry per CDR3 protein. There are fewer than 1 million distinct CDR3 sequences in the sample; under 55% occur only once, and roughly 19% lies in the top ten. Sequencing used blood. All receptors derive from a man aged 55 to 70 in good health.

This chain connects TRBV18 to TRBJ1-1; TRBD1 is a possible D gene (5 bases). The CDR3 sequence is 13 residues long. Trimming took 2 bases from V and 4 from J, leaving 8 bases between them. Germline V gene data show CDR1 as KGHSH and CDR2 as LQKENI. CDR3 in DNA: TGTGCCAGCTCACCATACGGGGGCACTGAAGCTTTCTTT. It translates to CASSPYGGTEAFF.

This clonotype turned up a few times. The CDR3, as DNA: TGTGCCAGCAGCTCAAAGAATAACTATGGCTACACCTTC. The encoded protein is CASSSKNNYGYTF. The chain carries TRBV13 and TRBJ1-2; D not certain. The germline gives CDR1 PRHDT, CDR2 FYEKMQ (reference sequence). CDR3 length: 13 amino acids. Trimming left V 4 bases short and J 1 base short, with 7 bases between.

The genes are TRBV6-5 and TRBJ2-7, with TRBD1 matching over 9 bases. This CDR3 has 17 residues. Germline values: CDR1 MNHEY, CDR2 SVGAGI. The V segment lost 2 bases and the J segment 4 bases; nucleotides outside the gene matches: 12. The CDR3 DNA sequence: TGTGCCAGCAGTTACACGGCTCCGGGACAGGGAATGTACGAGCAGTACTTC. It codes for CASSYTAPGQGMYEQYF.

The chain couples TRBV9 to TRBJ2-7; D gene uncertain. CDR1 is SGDLS, CDR2 YYNGEE, per germline. This CDR3 has 12 residues. Trimming cost V 0 bases and J 7 bases, with 8 bases left between them. This chain's CDR3 is CASSVASSEQYF. Here the CDR3 DNA reads TGTGCCAGCAGCGTAGCAAGCAGTGAGCAGTACTTC.

This clonotype has just a few counts. V and J are TRBV7-2 and TRBJ2-5, with 7 positions matching TRBD2. Judging by the DNA end, TRBJ2-7 fits better; the J call may be wrong. Germline V CDR1 and CDR2: SGHTA, FQGNSA. The CDR3 loop spans 15 amino acids. The CDR3 DNA reads as TGTGCCAGCAGCAAAGTGGTGACTAGCTCTCTCGAGCAGTACTTC. Its translation is CASSKVVTSSLEQYF.

With regard to this clonotype: A much bigger clone sits one base away, suggesting this may be a read error. V gene TRBV6-2 or TRBV6-3 combines with J gene TRBJ2-7; no reliable D call. CDR3 size: 11 residues. V lost 6 bases and J lost 0, with 3 bases in between. Germline CDR1 is MNHEY and CDR2 is SVGEGT. CDR3 protein: CASRASYEQYF. The CDR3 region has the DNA TGTGCCAGCAGAGCCTCCTACGAGCAGTACTTC.

Notes on this clonotype: Just one base apart from a much larger clone, this may be a read error. This rearrangement joins TRBV6-1 to TRBJ2-1; no clear D gene. Trimming removed 5 bases from V and 0 bases from J, with 8 bases in between. CDR1 is MNHNS and CDR2 is SASEGT in the germline V gene. The CDR3 length is 14 residues. The CDR3 coding sequence is TGTGCCAGCAGTCCCAAAAGCTCCTACAATGAGCAGTTCTTC. Encoded protein: CASSPKSSYNEQFF.

The chain links TRBV28 to TRBJ2-5; TRBD1 aligns across 11 bases. J was trimmed by 4 bases and V by 6 bases; bases with no gene match: 10. Germline loops: CDR1 MDHEN, CDR2 SYDVKM. The length of the CDR3 is 16 residues. CDR3 amino acids: CASSRTGGVIRETQYF. The CDR3 DNA sequence: TGTGCCAGCAGCCGGACAGGGGGCGTTATTAGAGAGACCCAGTACTTC.

This CDR3 is CASSFQGRYGYTF. CDR3 nucleotide sequence: TGTGCCAGCAGTTTCCAGGGGCGGTATGGCTACACCTTC. The gene calls are TRBV12-3 or TRBV12-4 and TRBJ1-2; the D gene is possibly TRBD1 (6 bases). The CDR3 is made up of 13 amino acids. Trimming cost V 3 bases and J 5 bases, with 10 bases left between them.

The chain couples TRBV6-2 or TRBV6-3 to TRBJ2-1; the D is unclear. From germline, CDR1 is MNHEY and CDR2 SVGEGT. This CDR3 has 15 residues. Between the trimmed V and J ends, which lost 4 bases and 6 bases, there was a span of 16 bases. The chain's CDR3 is CASSLGSDWGNEQFF. DNA for the CDR3: TGTGCCAGCAGTTTAGGTTCAGACTGGGGCAATGAGCAGTTCTTC.

There are a few counts of this clonotype. The V and J genes are TRBV7-2 and TRBJ2-1, with 9 positions matching TRBD2. The CDR3 is made up of 18 amino acids. With V trimmed by 5 bases and J by 8 bases, 19 bases remained unmatched. From germline, CDR1 is SGHTA and CDR2 FQGNSA. Here the CDR3 DNA reads TGTGCCAGCAGCAGACGGGACAGCCCGGGACTAGCTAGGGATGAGCAGTTCTTC. The encoded protein is CASSRRDSPGLARDEQFF.

In its sample, this clonotype was seen many times. This rearrangement joins TRBV7-2 to TRBJ2-1; TRBD2 aligns across 8 bases. Germline assignment: CDR1 SGHTA and CDR2 FQGNSA. Losses at the gene ends were 1 base for V and 10 bases for J; bases not matched to a gene: 12. This CDR3 comprises 16 residues. The chain's CDR3 is CASSLGGRGGRHEQFF. The CDR3 DNA follows: TGTGCCAGCAGCTTAGGGGGCCGGGGGGGCAGGCACGAGCAGTTCTTC.

Worth noting for this clonotype: The junction shows a germline mismatch at one end, possibly a read error. This chain links TRBV2 with TRBJ2-5; D could derive from TRBD1 or TRBD2 (5 bases each). The end of the DNA aligns better with TRBJ2-7, so the J call may be wrong. In germline, CDR1 is SNHLY, CDR2 FYNNEI. The CDR3 is 15 residues long. In DNA form, the CDR3 reads TGCGCCAGCAGCGAAGGGACCGGTTGGGGCTACGAGCAGTACTTC. Amino acids: CASSEGTGWGYEQYF.

This clonotype has a count of ten or more. V usage is TRBV20-1 and J usage is TRBJ2-5; D is ambiguous. V was pared by 2 bases and J by 7 bases, with 14 bases between. Germline V gene lookup returns CDR1 DFQATT and CDR2 SNEGSKA (reference sequence). The CDR3 spans 13 residues. The CDR3 DNA follows: TGCAGTGCTAGACCGACTCCGAAAGGGACCCAGTACTTC. This codes for CSARPTPKGTQYF.

The chain recombines TRBV18 with TRBJ1-1; D ambiguous. This CDR3 has 13 amino acids. The germline CDR1 and CDR2 sequences are KGHSH and LQKENI. Trimming pared 3 bases from V and 5 bases from J, leaving 10 bases between. CDR3 DNA: TGTGCCAGCTCACCGGGGATGCGGACTGAAGCTTTCTTT. As protein: CASSPGMRTEAFF.

There are many counts of this clonotype. The J gene is TRBJ2-7, the V gene TRBV29-1; D tentatively reads TRBD1 or TRBD2 (5 bases each). CDR1 is SQVTM and CDR2 is ANQGSEA in the germline V gene. V lost 6 bases to trimming and J lost 4 bases, with 13 bases between them. The CDR3 covers 12 residues. CDR3 sequence: CSVGTVKYEQYF. In DNA form, the CDR3 reads TGCAGCGTCGGGACGGTGAAGTACGAGCAGTACTTC.

Comments on this clonotype: A much larger clonotype is one base distant, so this may be a read error. This sequence joins TRBV28 and TRBJ2-3; TRBD1 matches 10 bases. Trimming cost V 8 bases and J 1 base; bases outside gene matches: 6. The CDR3 loop spans 15 amino acids. CDR1 MDHEN and CDR2 SYDVKM come from the germline V gene. CDR3 in DNA: TGTGCCAGCGGTCCCGGGACAGGGGGCACAGATACGCAGTATTTT. The encoded protein is CASGPGTGGTDTQYF.

This clonotype was seen more than once but under ten times. The gene calls are TRBV9 and TRBJ2-5; tentatively, D is TRBD1 (6 bases). With 4 bases removed from V and 1 base from J, the gap between germline ends came to 14 bases. Germline lookup yields CDR1 SGDLS and CDR2 YYNGEE. There are 15 residues in the CDR3. CDR3 loop: CASSILGGIQETQYF. The CDR3 nucleotides are TGTGCCAGCAGCATCTTAGGGGGTATCCAAGAGACCCAGTACTTC.